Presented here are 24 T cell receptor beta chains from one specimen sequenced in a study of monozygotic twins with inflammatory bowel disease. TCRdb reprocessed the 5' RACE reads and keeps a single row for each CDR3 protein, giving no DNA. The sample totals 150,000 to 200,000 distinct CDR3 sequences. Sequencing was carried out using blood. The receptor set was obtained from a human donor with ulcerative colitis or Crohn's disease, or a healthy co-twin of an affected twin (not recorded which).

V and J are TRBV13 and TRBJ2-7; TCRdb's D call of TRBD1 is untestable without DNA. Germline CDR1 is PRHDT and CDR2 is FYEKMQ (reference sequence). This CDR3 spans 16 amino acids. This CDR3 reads CATGLRDRTQSYEQYF.

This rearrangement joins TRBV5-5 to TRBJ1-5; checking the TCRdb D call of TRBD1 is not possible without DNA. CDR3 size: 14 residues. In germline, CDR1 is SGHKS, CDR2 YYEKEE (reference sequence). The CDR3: CASSAAPGNQPQHF.

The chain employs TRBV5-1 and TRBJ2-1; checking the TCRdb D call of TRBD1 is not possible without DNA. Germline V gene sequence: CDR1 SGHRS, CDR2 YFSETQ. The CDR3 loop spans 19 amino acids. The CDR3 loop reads CASSLPPDRGLPYYNEQFF.

CDR3 residues: CASSLYARTSGRSGNEQFF. The chain combines TRBV7-3 with TRBJ2-1; lacking DNA, the TRBD2 call made by TCRdb goes unchecked. Germline values: CDR1 SGHTA, CDR2 FQGTGA. CDR3 length equals 19 residues. Using reference TRBV7-3 and TRBJ2-1 for the parts outside the CDR3, the full variable domain is GAGVSQTPSNKVTEKGKYVELRCDPISGHTALYWYRQSLGQGPEFLIYFQGTGAADDSGLPNDRFFAVRPEGSVSTLKIQRTERGDSAVYLCASSLYARTSGRSGNEQFFGPGTRLTVL.

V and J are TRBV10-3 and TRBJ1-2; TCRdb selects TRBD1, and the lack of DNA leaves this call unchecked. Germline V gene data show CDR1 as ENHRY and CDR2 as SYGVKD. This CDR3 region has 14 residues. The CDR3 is CAISEPGQGTPDTF.

This chain's CDR3 is CSVRSNEKLFF. The J gene is TRBJ1-4, the V gene TRBV29-1. Per the germline V gene, CDR1 is SQVTM and CDR2 is ANQGSEA. The CDR3 is 11 amino acids.

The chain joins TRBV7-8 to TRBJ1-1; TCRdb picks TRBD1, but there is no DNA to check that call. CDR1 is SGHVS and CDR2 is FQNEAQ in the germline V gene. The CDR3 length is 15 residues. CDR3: CASRLTGVLNTEAFF. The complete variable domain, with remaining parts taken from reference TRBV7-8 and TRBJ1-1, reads GAGVSQSPRYKVAKRGQDVALRCDPISGHVSLFWYQQALGQGPEFLTYFQNEAQLDKSGLPSDRFFAERPEGSVSTLKIQRTQQEDSAVYLCASRLTGVLNTEAFFGQGTRLTVV.

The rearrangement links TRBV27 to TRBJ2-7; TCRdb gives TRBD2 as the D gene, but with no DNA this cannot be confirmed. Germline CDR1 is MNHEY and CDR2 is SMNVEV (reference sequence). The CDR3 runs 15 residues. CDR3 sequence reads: CASSLAGGLHYEQYF.

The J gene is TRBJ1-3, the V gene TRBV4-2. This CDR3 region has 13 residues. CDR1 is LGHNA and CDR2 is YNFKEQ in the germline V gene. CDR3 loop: CASSPDPRDTIYF.

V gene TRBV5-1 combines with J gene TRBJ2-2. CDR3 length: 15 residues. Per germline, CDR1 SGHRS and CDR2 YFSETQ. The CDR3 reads CASSFMAGNTGELFF.

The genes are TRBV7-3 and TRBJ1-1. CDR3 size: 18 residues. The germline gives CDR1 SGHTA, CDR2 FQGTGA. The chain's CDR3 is CASSLTSAGPGRGTEAFF. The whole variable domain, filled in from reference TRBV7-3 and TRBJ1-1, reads GAGVSQTPSNKVTEKGKYVELRCDPISGHTALYWYRQSLGQGPEFLIYFQGTGAADDSGLPNDRFFAVRPEGSVSTLKIQRTERGDSAVYLCASSLTSAGPGRGTEAFFGQGTRLTVV.

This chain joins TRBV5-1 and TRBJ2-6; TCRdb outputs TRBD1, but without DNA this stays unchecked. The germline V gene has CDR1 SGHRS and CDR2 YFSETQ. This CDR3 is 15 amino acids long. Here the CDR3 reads CASSFPGAGANVLTF.

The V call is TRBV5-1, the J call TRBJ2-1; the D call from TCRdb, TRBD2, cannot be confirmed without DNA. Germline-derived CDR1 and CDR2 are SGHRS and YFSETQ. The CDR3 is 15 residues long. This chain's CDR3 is CATSKGYSVENEQFF. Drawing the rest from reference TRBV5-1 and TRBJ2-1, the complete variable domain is KAGVTQTPRYLIKTRGQQVTLSCSPISGHRSVSWYQQTPGQGLQFLFEYFSETQRNKGNFPGRFSGRQFSNSRSEMNVSTLELGDSALYLCATSKGYSVENEQFFGPGTRLTVL.

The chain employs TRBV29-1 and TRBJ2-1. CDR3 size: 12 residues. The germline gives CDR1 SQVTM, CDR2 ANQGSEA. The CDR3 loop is CSAGTPYNEQFF.

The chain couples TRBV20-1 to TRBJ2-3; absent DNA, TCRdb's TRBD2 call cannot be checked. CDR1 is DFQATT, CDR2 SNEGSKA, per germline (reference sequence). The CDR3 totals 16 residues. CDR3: CSAPSWTSGNSDTQYF.

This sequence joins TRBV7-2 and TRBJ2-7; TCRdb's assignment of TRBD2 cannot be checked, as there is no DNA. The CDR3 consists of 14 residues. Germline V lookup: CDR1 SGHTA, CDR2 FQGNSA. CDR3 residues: CAIWPQGRTYEQYF.

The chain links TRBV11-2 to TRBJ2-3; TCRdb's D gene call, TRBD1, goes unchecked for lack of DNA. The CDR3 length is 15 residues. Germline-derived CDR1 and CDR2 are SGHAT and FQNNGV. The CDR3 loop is CASSFGQGERDTQYF.

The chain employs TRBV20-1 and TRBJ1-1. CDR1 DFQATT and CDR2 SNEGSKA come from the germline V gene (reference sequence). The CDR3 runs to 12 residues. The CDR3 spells CSARFIMDEAFF.

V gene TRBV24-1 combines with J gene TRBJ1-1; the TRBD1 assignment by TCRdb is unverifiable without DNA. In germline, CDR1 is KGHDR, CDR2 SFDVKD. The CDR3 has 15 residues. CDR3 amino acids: CATSDRQGGSTEAFF.

This CDR3 reads CASSYDAGTGTQYF. V is TRBV7-2 and J is TRBJ2-3. The CDR3 consists of 14 residues. The germline gives CDR1 SGHTA, CDR2 FQGNSA.

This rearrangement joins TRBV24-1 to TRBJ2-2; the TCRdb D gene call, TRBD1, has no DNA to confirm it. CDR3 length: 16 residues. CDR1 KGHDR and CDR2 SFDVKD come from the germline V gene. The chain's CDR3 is CATSDTDRGLTGELFF.

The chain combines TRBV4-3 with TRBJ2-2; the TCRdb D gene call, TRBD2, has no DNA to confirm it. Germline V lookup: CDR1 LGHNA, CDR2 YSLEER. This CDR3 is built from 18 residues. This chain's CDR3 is CASSQSVLRTLNTGELFF.

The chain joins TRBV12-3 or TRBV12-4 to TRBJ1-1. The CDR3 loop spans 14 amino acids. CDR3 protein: CASSPEPLNTEAFF.

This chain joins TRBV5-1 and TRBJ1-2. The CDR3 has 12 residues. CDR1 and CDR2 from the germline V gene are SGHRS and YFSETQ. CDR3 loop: CASSENNDGYTF. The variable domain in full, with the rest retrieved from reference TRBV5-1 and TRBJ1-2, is KAGVTQTPRYLIKTRGQQVTLSCSPISGHRSVSWYQQTPGQGLQFLFEYFSETQRNKGNFPGRFSGRQFSNSRSEMNVSTLELGDSALYLCASSENNDGYTFGSGTRLTVV.